Below, 21 T cell receptor beta chains from the same sample are listed, as sequenced in a study of PD-1 blockade in classical Hodgkin lymphoma. Profiling relied on immunoSEQ multiplex PCR, and the TCRdb table lists in-frame clones only, not all of them. The data hold more than 55,000 clones, with approximately 90% observed a single time. All the patients suffered relapse after autologous stem cell transplantation, and brentuximab vedotin exposure differed. The input for sequencing was peripheral blood mononuclear cells (PBMCs), taken before the second cycle of nivolumab. All receptors come from a human donor with classical Hodgkin lymphoma.

This chain links TRBV19 with TRBJ2-7; D gene uncertain. With 3 bases removed from V and 5 bases from J, the gap between germline ends came to 14 bases. Germline V gene data show CDR1 as LNHDA and CDR2 as SQIVND (reference sequence). The CDR3 loop spans 14 amino acids. CDR3: CASSINLRADEQYF. The CDR3 DNA is TGTGCCAGTAGTATCAATCTTCGAGCCGACGAGCAGTACTTC. The full variable domain, its missing parts supplied by reference TRBV19 and TRBJ2-7, is DGGITQSPKYLFRKEGQNVTLSCEQNLNHDAMYWYRQDPGQGLRLIYYSQIVNDFQKGDIAEGYSVSREKKESFPLTVTSAQKNPTAFYLCASSINLRADEQYFGPGTRLTVT.

About this clone: The sample holds other DNA sequences that translate to the same CDR3. J is TRBJ2-5 and V is TRBV5-1; perhaps TRBD1 as D (6 bases). Germline assignment: CDR1 SGHRS and CDR2 YFSETQ. V lost 0 bases and J lost 2, with 8 bases in between. The CDR3 sequence is 14 residues long. CDR3 DNA sequence: TGCGCCAGCAGCTTGGTGGGGGCACAAGAGACCCAGTACTTC. As protein: CASSLVGAQETQYF.

This sequence joins TRBV28 and TRBJ1-1, with D perhaps TRBD1 (5 bases). The V gene lost 4 bases and the J gene lost 1 base, with 16 bases spanning the gap. Germline assignment: CDR1 MDHEN and CDR2 SYDVKM. The CDR3 consists of 16 residues. CDR3 in amino acids: CASSYLGREENTEAFF. The CDR3 coding sequence is TGTGCCAGCAGTTACCTCGGCAGGGAGGAGAACACTGAAGCTTTCTTT.

The chain couples TRBV5-1 to TRBJ2-1; TRBD1 is a possible D gene (5 bases). The V gene's germline CDR1 is SGHRS and CDR2 YFSETQ. Trimming cost V 2 bases and J 9 bases, with 12 bases left between them. The CDR3 has 13 amino acids. CDR3 sequence (DNA): TGCGCCAGCAGCTTAGACAGTCGCGGTGAGCAGTTCTTC. It encodes CASSLDSRGEQFF.

This sequence joins TRBV5-4 and TRBJ2-1; no definite D call. Germline V CDR1 and CDR2: SGHNT, YYREEE (reference sequence). The V and J ends lost 4 bases and 6 bases respectively, with 11 bases between them. The CDR3 totals 13 residues. This CDR3 reads CASSPLGANEQFF. CDR3 DNA: TGTGCCAGCAGCCCCCTCGGAGCCAATGAGCAGTTCTTC.

This sequence joins TRBV5-1 and TRBJ2-1; weak D call: TRBD1 (6 bases). The CDR3 length is 14 residues. Germline V gene data show CDR1 as SGHRS and CDR2 as YFSETQ. V was pared by 3 bases and J by 6 bases, with 13 bases between. CDR3 loop: CASSSGQPSNEQFF. The CDR3, as DNA: TGCGCCAGCAGCTCCGGACAGCCAAGCAATGAGCAGTTCTTC.

This clone was seen once. This chain links TRBV6-5 with TRBJ2-7; 9 bases line up with TRBD1. The germline V gene encodes CDR1 MNHEY and CDR2 SVGAGI. This CDR3 comprises 14 residues. V shed 4 bases and J 1 base; nucleotides not matched to a gene: 2. This chain's CDR3 is CASSSTGGSYEQYF. CDR3 nucleotide sequence: TGTGCCAGCAGTTCGACAGGGGGGTCCTACGAGCAGTACTTC.

The DNA for the CDR3 is TGTGCTCCCGCCGGGACAGGGGGCGGCTATGGCTACACCTTC. Translating gives CAPAGTGGGYGYTF. The genes are TRBV27 and TRBJ1-2; 12 positions match TRBD1. Germline values: CDR1 MNHEY, CDR2 SMNVEV (reference sequence). The CDR3 covers 14 residues.

The gene calls are TRBV7-9 and TRBJ2-1; 7 positions agree with TRBD1. Trimming took 5 bases from V and 7 from J; bases not matched to a gene: 11. CDR3 length equals 15 residues. Per the germline V gene, CDR1 is SEHNR and CDR2 is FQNEAQ (reference sequence). CDR3 sequence (DNA): TGTGCCAGCAGCCTCCAAAGGGGGCAAAGGAATGAGCAGTTCTTC. It is translated as CASSLQRGQRNEQFF.

The chain couples TRBV5-1 to TRBJ2-7, with 10 positions matching TRBD2. CDR3 length equals 16 residues. Trimming took 3 bases from V and 5 from J; bases not matched to a gene: 11. CDR1 and CDR2 (germline): SGHRS, YFSETQ. Here the CDR3 DNA reads TGCGCCAGCAGCTCAGGCTGGACTAGCGGAGTTAACGAGCAGTACTTC. It specifies CASSSGWTSGVNEQYF.

The rearrangement links TRBV7-2 to TRBJ2-7; a possible D gene is TRBD2 (6 bases). Trimming removed 5 bases from V and 7 bases from J, with 18 bases in between. The germline gives CDR1 SGHTA, CDR2 FQGNSA. CDR3 size: 14 residues. The CDR3: CASSPSLAVREQYF. CDR3 bases: TGTGCCAGCAGCCCCTCTTTAGCGGTTAGGGAGCAGTACTTC.

The CDR3 DNA follows: TGTGCCAGCAGTTCCCCGGGACAGGGTTCCTACGAGCAGTACTTC. It translates to CASSSPGQGSYEQYF. The V gene is TRBV6-5, the J gene TRBJ2-7; TRBD1 agrees at 9 bases. This CDR3 has 15 amino acids. From germline, CDR1 is MNHEY and CDR2 SVGAGI. V trimming: 4 bases; J trimming: 1 base; junction bases outside the gene matches: 5.

The rearrangement uses TRBV7-9 and TRBJ1-2, with TRBD1 matching over 11 bases. Germline CDR1 reads SEHNR; CDR2 reads FQNEAQ (reference sequence). The J segment lost 7 bases and the V segment lost 2 bases, leaving 6 bases of the junction unmatched. The CDR3 runs 15 residues. The CDR3 sequence is CASSLSAGTGGGYTF. The CDR3 coding sequence is TGTGCCAGCAGCTTATCTGCCGGGACAGGGGGTGGCTACACCTTC. Full variable domain (outside the CDR3, taken from reference TRBV7-9 and TRBJ1-2): DTGVSQNPRHKITKRGQNVTFRCDPISEHNRLYWYRQTLGQGPEFLTYFQNEAQLEKSRLLSDRFSAERPKGSFSTLEIQRTEQGDSAMYLCASSLSAGTGGGYTFGSGTRLTVV.

This chain joins TRBV6-6 and TRBJ2-1; D call uncertain. V lost 7 bases, J lost 6 bases, and 10 bases lay in between. Germline assignment: CDR1 MNHNY and CDR2 SVGAGI (reference sequence). CDR3 length: 12 residues. The chain's CDR3 is CASTPVGNEQFF. CDR3 sequence (DNA): TGTGCCAGCACCCCGGTAGGCAATGAGCAGTTCTTC.

V gene TRBV28 combines with J gene TRBJ1-2; D is ambiguous. This CDR3 has 11 amino acids. Germline V gives CDR1 MDHEN, CDR2 SYDVKM. V shed 7 bases and J shed 3 bases, with 6 bases lying between them. The CDR3 loop reads CASKRHYGYTF. The CDR3 coding sequence is TGTGCCAGCAAAAGACACTATGGCTACACCTTC.

This clone was counted only a few times. This sequence joins TRBV27 and TRBJ2-5; 7 bases agree with TRBD2. The junction had 15 bases not matched to a gene; V was cut back by 7 bases and J by 4 bases. CDR1 and CDR2 from the germline V gene are MNHEY and SMNVEV (reference sequence). CDR3 length: 16 amino acids. CDR3 protein: CASMPTGTTGGETQYF. DNA for the CDR3: TGTGCCAGCATGCCTACCGGGACTACGGGGGGAGAGACCCAGTACTTC.

This rearrangement joins TRBV27 to TRBJ1-3, with 9 bases lining up with TRBD1. With 5 bases clipped from V and 3 bases from J, the junction kept 5 bases outside the gene matches. The CDR3 is made up of 15 amino acids. CDR1 is MNHEY and CDR2 is SMNVEV in the germline V gene (reference sequence). CDR3 amino acids: CASSTGGLGGNTIYF. CDR3 DNA: TGTGCCAGCAGTACAGGGGGCTTAGGTGGAAACACCATATATTTT.

V usage is TRBV7-8 and J usage is TRBJ1-2; D not resolved. The CDR3 covers 14 residues. The germline CDR1 and CDR2 sequences are SGHVS and FQNEAQ. V was cut by 6 bases and J by 2 bases, with 13 bases left in between. CDR3: CASRPLTQNYGYTF. CDR3 in DNA: TGTGCCAGCAGACCTCTAACACAGAACTATGGCTACACCTTC.

This chain links TRBV6-5 with TRBJ2-7, with D hard to call. V lost 8 bases to trimming and J lost 0 bases, with 11 bases between them. CDR3 length: 13 amino acids. Germline V gives CDR1 MNHEY, CDR2 SVGAGI. The CDR3 protein is CASANGFSYEQYF. The DNA for the CDR3 is TGTGCCAGCGCCAATGGGTTCTCCTACGAGCAGTACTTC.

This sequence joins TRBV27 and TRBJ1-5; 9 bases align to TRBD1. CDR1 is MNHEY, CDR2 SMNVEV, per germline (reference sequence). The CDR3 is made up of 15 amino acids. Unmatched junction bases numbered 8, after V lost 4 bases and J lost 7 bases. This chain's CDR3 is CASSSSQGALQPQHF. The CDR3 DNA reads as TGTGCCAGCAGTTCCTCACAGGGGGCTTTGCAGCCCCAGCATTTT.

The V gene is TRBV2, the J gene TRBJ1-5; 8 bases align to TRBD1. The length of the CDR3 is 14 residues. Germline assignment: CDR1 SNHLY and CDR2 FYNNEI. After removal of 7 bases from V and 6 bases from J, the junction contained 8 bases not matched to a gene. The CDR3 bases are TGTGCCAGCATGGACAGGGCTATCAGTCAGCCCCAGCATTTT. Its protein product is CASMDRAISQPQHF.